The 12 T cell receptor beta chains in this list originate from one sample, sequenced in a study of T-cell memory formation after mild COVID-19. A single record per CDR3 protein comes from TCRdb applying MiXCR to the 5' RACE reads. Among roughly 130,000 distinct CDR3 sequences listed, around 6.3% were seen once. Input material: PBMCs or a T cell subset sorted from them (not recorded which). The receptors were gathered from an adult woman who had mild COVID-19 (a few samples of this study predate the infection). Cell type and time point are not known.

V is TRBV12-3 or TRBV12-4 and J is TRBJ1-1, with D tentatively TRBD1 (5 bases). With 3 bases removed from V and 3 bases from J, the gap between germline ends came to 11 bases. The CDR3 extends over 14 amino acids. The CDR3 here is CASSLSGSYTEAFF. DNA of the CDR3: TGTGCCAGCAGTTTGTCAGGGAGTTACACTGAAGCTTTCTTT.

The chain employs TRBV7-3 and TRBJ2-2, with 10 bases that match TRBD2. The CDR3 extends over 15 amino acids. Losses at the gene ends were 5 bases for V and 2 bases for J; bases not matched to a gene: 2. Germline CDR1 SGHTA, CDR2 FQGTGA. CDR3 nucleotides: TGTGCCAGCAGCCCTAGCGGGAGCAACACCGGGGAGCTGTTTTTT. Its protein is CASSPSGSNTGELFF.

This clonotype showed up just a few times. The chain combines TRBV28 with TRBJ2-1; 7 nucleotides agree with TRBD2. Trimming took 10 bases from V and 8 from J; bases not matched to a gene: 14. CDR1 is MDHEN, CDR2 SYDVKM, per germline. The CDR3 loop spans 14 amino acids. The CDR3 reads CATKETGREDEQFF. The CDR3 DNA follows: TGTGCCACCAAAGAAACGGGGAGGGAGGATGAGCAGTTCTTC.

This clonotype was seen a few times. The gene calls are TRBV25-1 and TRBJ2-7; D gene ambiguous. This CDR3 has 13 amino acids. Germline V CDR1 and CDR2: MGHDK, SYGVNS. The germline V and J ends were trimmed by 7 bases and 3 bases, with 13 bases remaining between them. This CDR3 is CASTLGSSYEQYF. The CDR3 DNA reads as TGTGCCAGCACCTTGGGTTCGAGCTACGAGCAGTACTTC.

This clonotype showed up just a few times. The chain combines TRBV6-5 with TRBJ1-5; weak D call: TRBD1 (6 bases). V lost 5 bases and J lost 9, with 23 bases in between. The CDR3 totals 16 residues. Germline loops: CDR1 MNHEY, CDR2 SVGAGI. The CDR3 bases are TGTGCCAGCAGTCTTCGACAGGCGGTAGGTTCAATGCCCCAGCATTTT. Its translation is CASSLRQAVGSMPQHF.

This clonotype has at least ten counts. This rearrangement joins TRBV18 to TRBJ2-7; 10 nucleotides align to TRBD2. V shed 3 bases, J shed 4 bases, and the junction held 9 bases outside the gene matches. The CDR3 has 16 residues. Germline loops: CDR1 KGHSH, CDR2 LQKENI. The CDR3 loop is CASSPPGTSVLYEQYF. In DNA, the CDR3 is TGTGCCAGCTCACCCCCCGGGACTAGCGTCCTGTACGAGCAGTACTTC. Complete variable domain (other parts from reference TRBV18 and TRBJ2-7): NAGVMQNPRHLVRRRGQEARLRCSPMKGHSHVYWYRQLPEEGLKFMVYLQKENIIDESGMPKERFSAEFPKEGPSILRIQQVVRGDSAAYFCASSPPGTSVLYEQYFGPGTRLTVT.

This clonotype was observed a handful of times. This rearrangement joins TRBV7-9 to TRBJ2-1; 8 nucleotides line up with TRBD2. There are 16 residues in the CDR3. Trimming at V came to 0 bases and at J to 8 bases, leaving 9 bases not matched to a gene. The germline CDR1 and CDR2 sequences are SEHNR and FQNEAQ (reference sequence). CDR3 region: CASSLALADYGHEQFF. The CDR3 bases are TGTGCCAGCAGCTTAGCACTAGCGGATTACGGGCATGAGCAGTTCTTC.

This chain connects TRBV5-1 to TRBJ2-1; D might be TRBD1 or TRBD2, each matching 5 bases. V lost 4 bases and J 0 bases, leaving 11 bases between the germline ends. CDR1 is SGHRS and CDR2 is YFSETQ in the germline V gene. This CDR3 is built from 15 residues. CDR3 nucleotides: TGCGCCAGCAGCACCTCAGGGAGCTCCTACAATGAGCAGTTCTTC. It specifies CASSTSGSSYNEQFF. The whole variable domain, remainder taken from reference TRBV5-1 and TRBJ2-1, is KAGVTQTPRYLIKTRGQQVTLSCSPISGHRSVSWYQQTPGQGLQFLFEYFSETQRNKGNFPGRFSGRQFSNSRSEMNVSTLELGDSALYLCASSTSGSSYNEQFFGPGTRLTVL.

This chain joins TRBV6-5 and TRBJ2-2; maybe TRBD2 (6 bases). The CDR3 extends over 13 amino acids. The V end lost 2 bases, the J end lost 10 bases, and 11 bases lay between the germline ends. Germline loops: CDR1 MNHEY, CDR2 SVGAGI. Written as DNA, the CDR3 is TGTGCCAGCAGTTACGGGGGGTATCCGGAGCTGTTTTTT. Translated: CASSYGGYPELFF.

This clonotype came up a few times. The DNA for the CDR3 is TGTGCCAGCAGTTACGGGAATCAGTACTTC. This translates into CASSYGNQYF. J is TRBJ2-7 and V is TRBV27; possibly TRBD2 for D (5 bases). The CDR3 extends over 10 amino acids. V shed 4 bases and J shed 10 bases, with 8 bases lying between them. Germline values: CDR1 MNHEY, CDR2 SMNVEV (reference sequence).

The chain uses TRBV27 and TRBJ2-7; D perhaps matches TRBD1 (6 bases). The germline V gene encodes CDR1 MNHEY and CDR2 SMNVEV (reference sequence). With 2 bases removed from V and 1 base from J, the gap between germline ends came to 12 bases. The CDR3 covers 15 residues. The CDR3 nucleotides are TGTGCCAGCAGTTTAATTGGGGGCAGGTCCTACGAGCAGTACTTC. Encoded protein: CASSLIGGRSYEQYF.

The CDR3 is CASSITSGRSYEQYF. The CDR3 DNA follows: TGTGCCAGCTCAATCACTAGCGGGAGATCCTACGAGCAGTACTTC. The chain joins TRBV18 to TRBJ2-7, with 11 bases fitting TRBD2. Germline assignment: CDR1 KGHSH and CDR2 LQKENI. V dropped 5 bases and J dropped 1; count of bases not matched to a gene: 4. The CDR3 totals 15 residues.